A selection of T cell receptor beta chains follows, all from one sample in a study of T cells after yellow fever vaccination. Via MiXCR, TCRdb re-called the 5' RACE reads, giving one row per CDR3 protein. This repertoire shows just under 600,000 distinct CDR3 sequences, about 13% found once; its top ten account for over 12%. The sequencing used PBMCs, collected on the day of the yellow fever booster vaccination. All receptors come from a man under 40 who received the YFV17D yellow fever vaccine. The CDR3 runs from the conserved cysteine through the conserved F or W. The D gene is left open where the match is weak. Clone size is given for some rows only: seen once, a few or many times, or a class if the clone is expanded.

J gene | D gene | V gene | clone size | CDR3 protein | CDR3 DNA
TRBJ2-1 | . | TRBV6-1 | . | CASSKGNSYNEQFF | TGTGCCTCGTCGAAGGGAAATTCCTACAATGAGCAGTTCTTC
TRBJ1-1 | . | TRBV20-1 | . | CSARAQVEAFF | TGCAGTGCTAGAGCACAGGTCGAAGCTTTCTTT
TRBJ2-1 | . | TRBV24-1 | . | CATSGPNLEQFF | TGTGCCACCAGTGGGCCCAACCTCGAGCAGTTCTTC
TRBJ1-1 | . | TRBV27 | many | CASSSIGTEAFF | TGTGCCAGCAGTTCCATAGGAACTGAAGCTTTCTTT
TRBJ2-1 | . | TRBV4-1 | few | CASSHPDRGRYNEQFF | TGCGCCAGCAGCCATCCCGATAGGGGACGGTACAATGAGCAGTTCTTC
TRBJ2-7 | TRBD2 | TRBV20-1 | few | CSARWLAGLEQYF | TGCAGTGCTAGATGGTTAGCGGGATTGGAGCAGTACTTC
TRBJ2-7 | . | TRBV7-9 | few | CASSPAVREYEQYF | TGTGCCAGCAGCCCAGCGGTCAGGGAATACGAGCAGTACTTC
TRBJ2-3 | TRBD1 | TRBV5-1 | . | CACSLSGTGGDTQYF | TGCGCCTGCAGCTTGTCCGGGACAGGGGGAGATACGCAGTATTTT
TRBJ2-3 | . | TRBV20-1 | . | CSARGGLADTQYF | TGCAGTGCTAGGGGGGGACTCGCGGATACGCAGTATTTT
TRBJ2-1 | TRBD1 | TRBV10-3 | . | CATGQGARGEQFF | TGTGCCACCGGACAGGGGGCTAGAGGTGAGCAGTTCTTC
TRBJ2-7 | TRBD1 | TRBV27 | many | CASRDRAYEQYF | TGTGCCAGCAGAGACAGGGCGTACGAGCAGTACTTC
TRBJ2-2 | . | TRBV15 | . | CATSRDRTTGRVDGELFF | TGTGCCACCAGCAGAGATCGAACAACAGGGAGGGTGGACGGGGAGCTGTTTTTT
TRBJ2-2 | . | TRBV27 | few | CASSSGTRAGELFF | TGTGCCAGCAGTTCCGGTACTAGAGCCGGGGAGCTGTTTTTT
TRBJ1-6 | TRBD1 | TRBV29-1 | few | CSATTGEGSPLHF | TGCAGCGCCACCACAGGGGAAGGCTCACCCCTCCACTTT
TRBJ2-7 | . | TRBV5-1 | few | CASSSYRALGAYEQYF | TGCGCCAGCAGCTCGTACAGGGCCTTGGGGGCATACGAGCAGTACTTC
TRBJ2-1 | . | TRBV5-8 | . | CASSLGVGEDEQFF | TGTGCCAGCAGCTTAGGGGTAGGGGAGGATGAGCAGTTCTTC
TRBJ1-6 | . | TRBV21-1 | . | CASSKEPGEASPLHF | TGTGCCAGCAGCAAAGAACCAGGGGAGGCTTCACCCCTCCACTTT
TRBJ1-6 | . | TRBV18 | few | CASSPPTGNSPLHF | TGTGCCAGCTCACCACCTACAGGGAACTCACCCCTCCACTTT
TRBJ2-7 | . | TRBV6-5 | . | CASSYTRLSYEQYF | TGTGCCAGCAGTTACACGAGGCTCTCCTACGAGCAGTACTTC
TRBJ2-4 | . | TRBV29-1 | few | CSLNGTTKNIQYF | TGCAGCCTGAACGGGACAACCAAAAACATTCAGTACTTC
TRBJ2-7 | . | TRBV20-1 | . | CSAARDGPYEQYF | TGCAGTGCCGCACGTGACGGACCGTACGAGCAGTACTTC
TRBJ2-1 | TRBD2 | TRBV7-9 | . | CASSRGGGEGEQFF | TGTGCCAGCAGCCGGGGGGGGGGAGAGGGTGAGCAGTTCTTC
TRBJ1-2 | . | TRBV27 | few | CASSLGLREASYGYTF | TGTGCCAGCAGTTTGGGCCTTAGGGAGGCATCCTATGGCTACACCTTC
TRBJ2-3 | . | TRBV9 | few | CASSVDSGSTDTQYF | TGTGCCAGCAGCGTAGACAGCGGGAGCACAGATACGCAGTATTTT
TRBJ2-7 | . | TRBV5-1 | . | CASSLGGGGVYEQYF | TGCGCCAGCAGCTTGGGGGGCGGAGGGGTCTACGAGCAGTACTTC
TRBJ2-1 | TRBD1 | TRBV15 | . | CATRGDRRDEQFF | TGTGCCACCAGAGGGGACAGGAGGGATGAGCAGTTCTTC
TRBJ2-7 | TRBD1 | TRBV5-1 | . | CASSFDRVEQYF | TGCGCCAGCAGCTTCGACAGGGTCGAGCAGTACTTC
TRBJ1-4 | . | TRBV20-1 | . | CSARPRDRATNEKLFF | TGCAGTGCTAGACCCAGGGACCGAGCAACTAATGAAAAACTGTTTTTT
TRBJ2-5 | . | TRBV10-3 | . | CAARSQGQQETQYF | TGTGCCGCCCGCAGCCAGGGGCAACAAGAGACCCAGTACTTC
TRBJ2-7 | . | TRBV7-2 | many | CASSLVLYEQYF | TGTGCCAGCAGCTTAGTGCTGTACGAGCAGTACTTC
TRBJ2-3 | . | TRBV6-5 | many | CASSYSMSGTDTQYF | TGTGCCAGCAGTTACTCGATGTCGGGGACAGATACGCAGTATTTT
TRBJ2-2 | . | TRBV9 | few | CASSLRQDTGELFF | TGTGCCAGCAGCTTAAGACAGGACACCGGGGAGCTGTTTTTT
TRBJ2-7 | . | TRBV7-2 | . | CASSYGQSSEQYF | TGTGCCAGCAGCTACGGACAGTCCTCGGAGCAGTACTTC
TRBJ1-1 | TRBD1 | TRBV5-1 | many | CASSSGTGGVFTEAFF | TGCGCCAGCAGCTCGGGGACAGGGGGCGTCTTCACTGAAGCTTTCTTT
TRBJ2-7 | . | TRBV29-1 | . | CSAGASYEQYF | TGCAGCGCCGGGGCCTCCTACGAGCAGTACTTC
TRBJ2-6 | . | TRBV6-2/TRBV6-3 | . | CASSYSGQTFEAGHRSGANVLTF | TGTGCCAGCAGTTACTCAGGACAAACCTTCGAGGCTGGACACCGGTCTGGGGCCAACGTCCTGACTTTC
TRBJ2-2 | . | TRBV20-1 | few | CSARVHRANTGELFF | TGCAGTGCTAGAGTGCACAGGGCGAACACCGGGGAGCTGTTTTTT
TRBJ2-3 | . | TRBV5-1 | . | CASSFKGQSDTQYF | TGCGCCAGCAGCTTCAAAGGTCAGTCAGATACGCAGTATTTT
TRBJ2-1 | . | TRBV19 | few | CASSETWLNEQFF | TGTGCCAGTAGCGAGACATGGTTGAATGAGCAGTTCTTC
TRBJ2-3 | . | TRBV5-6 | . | CASSFSYGNTDTQYF | TGTGCCAGCAGCTTCTCCTACGGGAACACAGATACGCAGTATTTT
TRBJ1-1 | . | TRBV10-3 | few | CAISESEITPAFF | TGTGCCATCAGTGAGTCGGAAATCACCCCGGCTTTCTTT
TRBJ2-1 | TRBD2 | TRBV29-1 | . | CSAVGLEYNEQFF | TGCAGCGCCGTCGGACTAGAGTACAATGAGCAGTTCTTC
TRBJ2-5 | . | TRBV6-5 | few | CASSYGGAYQETQYF | TGTGCCAGCAGTTACGGCGGGGCGTACCAAGAGACCCAGTACTTC
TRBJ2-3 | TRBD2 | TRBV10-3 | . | CAISGPTSEADTQYF | TGTGCCATCAGTGGGCCGACTAGCGAGGCAGATACGCAGTATTTT
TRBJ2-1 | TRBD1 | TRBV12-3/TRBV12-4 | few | CASSLGTGDNEQFF | TGTGCCAGCAGTTTGGGGACAGGGGACAATGAGCAGTTCTTC
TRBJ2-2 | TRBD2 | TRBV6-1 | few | CATGLAGGTGELFF | TGTGCCACCGGACTAGCGGGAGGAACCGGGGAGCTGTTTTTT